This T cell receptor beta chain was obtained from a study of response to subunit inactivated influenza vaccine listed by TCRdb under 2018. Regarding the study in general: Deep quantitative profiling of the T cell receptor repertoire was used in the study to follow responses to a trivalent subunit inactivated influenza vaccine. Results the study describes overall, beyond this receptor: According to the authors, only a limited number of new T cells may be recruited by each seasonal influenza vaccination.

Library creation used RT-PCR. Sequenced on an Illumina HiSeq 2500. The raw public reads went through TCRdb reprocessing: fastp at Q25, MiXCR clone calling, in-frame beta chains kept. Duplicate CDR3 protein sequences are folded into a single record with the most common DNA and genes. The sample contains fewer than 400,000 distinct CDR3 sequences, about a fifth of them found a single time. Of the sample, 10% to 13% falls within the top ten clones. Spanning cysteine to phenylalanine, the CDR3 consists of 14 amino acids. The kept DNA is CDR3 alone, 42 bases in frame from the first base. The V end loses 4 bases and the J end loses 6 bases, and a stretch of 17 bases separates them. For CDR1 and CDR2, the germline V gene lists SGHRS and YFSETQ. On this clonotype: Its specific antigen is unknown. No qualities accompany the bases; no much larger clone lies one base away.

The chain couples TRBV5-1 to TRBJ2-7; the D segment may tentatively be TRBD1 or TRBD2, each giving 5 matched bases. This TCR came from a man aged 50-75 years who received an inactivated influenza vaccine. Donor details come from another sample of the same person, matched by shared clones. The material sequenced was PBMCs from blood, taken less than 22 months after vaccination. This receptor carries the CDR3 CASSILTEGGEQYF. The DNA is as follows: TGCGCCAGCAGCATACTGACAGAGGGCGGCGAGCAGTACTTC. The entire variable domain, with the stretches around the CDR3 drawn from the reference TRBV5-1 and TRBJ2-7 proteins, is KAGVTQTPRYLIKTRGQQVTLSCSPISGHRSVSWYQQTPGQGLQFLFEYFSETQRNKGNFPGRFSGRQFSNSRSEMNVSTLELGDSALYLCASSILTEGGEQYFGPGTRLTVT.